These 15 T cell receptor beta chains came from one sample sequenced in a study of T cell responses to AZD1222 COVID-19 vaccine (dated by TCRdb to the early 2020s). The protocol used for the library was the immunoSEQ multiplex PCR assay. TCRdb took this table from immuneACCESS and kept in-frame rearrangements with V and J called. Such tables lack part of the clones; where checked against another copy, unresolved V genes explain under half of the gap, and the rest is unexplained. A total of tens of thousands of clones appear in this sample, under 90% of them only once. Of the sample, approximately 2.6% falls within the top ten clones. The time point label for this specimen denotes: baseline before first vaccination. The meaning of the sample's treatment or condition label: meningococcal conjugate vaccine given as trial control. Sequences were derived from peripheral blood, sampled on day 0 of MenACWY control vaccination. The receptors here all came from an adult in good health.

The chain joins TRBV6-5 to TRBJ2-1; 7 bases line up with TRBD2. Unmatched junction bases numbered 2, after V lost 3 bases and J lost 9 bases. Germline V gene lookup returns CDR1 MNHEY and CDR2 SVGAGI. The CDR3 runs to 12 residues. This CDR3 is CASSYREGEQFF. CDR3 coding DNA: TGTGCCAGCAGTTATAGGGAGGGTGAGCAGTTCTTC.

This chain uses TRBV27 with TRBJ2-1; D not certain. The germline V and J ends were trimmed by 2 bases and 3 bases, with 8 bases remaining between them. Germline CDR1 and CDR2: MNHEY and SMNVEV (reference sequence). The CDR3 has 14 residues. CDR3 bases: TGTGCCAGCAGTTTAATTGCCGACTACAATGAGCAGTTCTTC. Its protein is CASSLIADYNEQFF.

V is TRBV14 and J is TRBJ1-1; D is ambiguous. The CDR3 is made up of 12 amino acids. V lost 4 bases and J lost 8, with 11 bases in between. Germline V CDR1 and CDR2: SGHDN, FVKESK. The CDR3: CASSRTRIEAFF. The CDR3 DNA reads as TGTGCCAGCAGCCGTACCCGGATAGAAGCTTTCTTT.

The J gene is TRBJ2-5, the V gene TRBV19, with D perhaps TRBD2 (5 bases). Trimming removed 3 bases from V and 5 bases from J, with 13 bases in between. The V gene's germline CDR1 is LNHDA and CDR2 SQIVND (reference sequence). The CDR3 covers 14 residues. The CDR3 sequence is CASSISWSGETQYF. CDR3 DNA: TGTGCCAGTAGTATTTCTTGGTCGGGGGAGACCCAGTACTTC.

The sample holds one count of this clone. The V call is TRBV19, the J call TRBJ1-1, with unresolved D. CDR1 and CDR2 (germline): LNHDA, SQIVND (reference sequence). Trimming shortened V by 3 bases and J by 1 base, and 9 bases separated the two germline ends. This CDR3 comprises 14 residues. In nucleotides, the CDR3 is TGTGCCAGTAGTATTGGCCCCCGGAACACTGAAGCTTTCTTT. Translation: CASSIGPRNTEAFF.

The rearrangement joins TRBV6-2 or TRBV6-3 to TRBJ1-2, with no clear D. Germline CDR1 MNHEY, CDR2 SVGEGT. Deletions cut 3 bases from V and 8 bases from J, with 22 bases between. This CDR3 region has 16 residues. CDR3 amino acids: CASSYEVSLLGKGYTF. CDR3 nucleotide sequence: TGTGCCAGCAGTTATGAAGTGAGCCTCCTGGGTAAAGGCTACACCTTC.

The chain is built from TRBV7-2 and TRBJ2-7; 9 bases agree with TRBD2. The CDR3 runs 15 residues. Unmatched junction bases numbered 7, after V lost 3 bases and J lost 4 bases. Per germline, CDR1 SGHTA and CDR2 FQGNSA. This CDR3 is CASSFHTSGPYEQYF. In DNA form, the CDR3 reads TGTGCCAGCAGCTTCCATACTAGCGGGCCTTACGAGCAGTACTTC. The variable domain in full, completed from reference TRBV7-2 and TRBJ2-7, reads GAGVSQSPSNKVTEKGKDVELRCDPISGHTALYWYRQSLGQGLEFLIYFQGNSAPDKSGLPSDRFSAERTGGSVSTLTIQRTQQEDSAVYLCASSFHTSGPYEQYFGPGTRLTVT.

This clone was observed a handful of times. The V call is TRBV3-1 (or the pseudogene TRBV3-2), the J call TRBJ1-1; possibly TRBD1 for D (6 bases). CDR3 length: 15 residues. Trimming took 4 bases from V and 0 from J, leaving 12 bases between them. From germline, CDR1 is LGHDT and CDR2 YNNKEL (reference sequence). CDR3 nucleotides: TGTGCCAGCAGCCCGGCAGGGGCAATGAACACTGAAGCTTTCTTT. Protein product: CASSPAGAMNTEAFF.

V gene TRBV7-9 combines with J gene TRBJ2-1; 12 nucleotides match TRBD2. V shed 4 bases, J shed 2 bases, and the junction held 3 bases outside the gene matches. The germline CDR1 and CDR2 sequences are SEHNR and FQNEAQ (reference sequence). The CDR3 spans 16 residues. The CDR3: CASSSSGGAPYNEQFF. In DNA form, the CDR3 reads TGTGCCAGCAGCTCTAGCGGGGGGGCCCCCTACAATGAGCAGTTCTTC.

The chain has TRBV7-6 and TRBJ2-5; D possibly corresponds to TRBD2 (5 bases). The CDR3 sequence is 13 residues long. V lost 2 bases and J lost 2, with 6 bases in between. The V gene's germline CDR1 is SGHVS and CDR2 FNYEAQ. The CDR3 loop reads CASSLWRQETQYF. The CDR3 region has the DNA TGTGCCAGCAGCTTATGGAGGCAAGAGACCCAGTACTTC.

V gene TRBV11-2 combines with J gene TRBJ2-3; 12 bases align to TRBD2. V dropped 5 bases and J dropped 3; count of bases not matched to a gene: 3. The CDR3 spans 15 residues. Germline CDR1 reads SGHAT; CDR2 reads FQNNGV. CDR3 amino acids: CASSKLAGGTDTQYF. The CDR3 nucleotides read TGTGCCAGCAGCAAGCTAGCGGGGGGGACAGATACGCAGTATTTT.

The chain has TRBV1 and TRBJ1-2. TRBV1 is a known pseudogene. The CDR3 length is 19 residues. The chain's CDR3 is CTSSQDPVERARPAYGYTF. The CDR3 bases are TGCACCAGCAGCCAAGACCCGGTAGAGAGGGCCCGACCGGCCTATGGCTACACCTTC.

The CDR3 nucleotides are TGTGCCAGCAGCCAAGATTGGGGGAGCAATTCACCCCTCCACTTT. This translates into CASSQDWGSNSPLHF. The chain has TRBV3-1 (or the pseudogene TRBV3-2) and TRBJ1-6; TRBD1 is a possible D gene (5 bases). The CDR3 spans 15 residues. Germline-derived CDR1 and CDR2 are LGHDT and YNNKEL (reference sequence). V shed 0 bases and J shed 7 bases, with 10 bases lying between them.

The chain employs TRBV7-9 and TRBJ1-3; D may be TRBD1 (5 bases). Germline assignment: CDR1 SEHNR and CDR2 FQNEAQ (reference sequence). The CDR3 spans 15 residues. Trimming stripped 4 bases from V and 0 bases from J, with 10 bases between. The CDR3 protein is CASSSGGYSGNTIYF. In nucleotides, the CDR3 is TGTGCCAGCAGCTCTGGGGGTTACTCTGGAAACACCATATATTTT.

The gene calls are TRBV5-1 and TRBJ2-7; 8 bases are a match to TRBD1. Germline V gene sequence: CDR1 SGHRS, CDR2 YFSETQ. This CDR3 region has 13 residues. Trimming cost V 6 bases and J 3 bases; bases outside gene matches: 5. The CDR3 loop reads CASTLGQGYEQYF. CDR3 sequence (DNA): TGCGCCAGCACCCTCGGACAGGGCTACGAGCAGTACTTC.